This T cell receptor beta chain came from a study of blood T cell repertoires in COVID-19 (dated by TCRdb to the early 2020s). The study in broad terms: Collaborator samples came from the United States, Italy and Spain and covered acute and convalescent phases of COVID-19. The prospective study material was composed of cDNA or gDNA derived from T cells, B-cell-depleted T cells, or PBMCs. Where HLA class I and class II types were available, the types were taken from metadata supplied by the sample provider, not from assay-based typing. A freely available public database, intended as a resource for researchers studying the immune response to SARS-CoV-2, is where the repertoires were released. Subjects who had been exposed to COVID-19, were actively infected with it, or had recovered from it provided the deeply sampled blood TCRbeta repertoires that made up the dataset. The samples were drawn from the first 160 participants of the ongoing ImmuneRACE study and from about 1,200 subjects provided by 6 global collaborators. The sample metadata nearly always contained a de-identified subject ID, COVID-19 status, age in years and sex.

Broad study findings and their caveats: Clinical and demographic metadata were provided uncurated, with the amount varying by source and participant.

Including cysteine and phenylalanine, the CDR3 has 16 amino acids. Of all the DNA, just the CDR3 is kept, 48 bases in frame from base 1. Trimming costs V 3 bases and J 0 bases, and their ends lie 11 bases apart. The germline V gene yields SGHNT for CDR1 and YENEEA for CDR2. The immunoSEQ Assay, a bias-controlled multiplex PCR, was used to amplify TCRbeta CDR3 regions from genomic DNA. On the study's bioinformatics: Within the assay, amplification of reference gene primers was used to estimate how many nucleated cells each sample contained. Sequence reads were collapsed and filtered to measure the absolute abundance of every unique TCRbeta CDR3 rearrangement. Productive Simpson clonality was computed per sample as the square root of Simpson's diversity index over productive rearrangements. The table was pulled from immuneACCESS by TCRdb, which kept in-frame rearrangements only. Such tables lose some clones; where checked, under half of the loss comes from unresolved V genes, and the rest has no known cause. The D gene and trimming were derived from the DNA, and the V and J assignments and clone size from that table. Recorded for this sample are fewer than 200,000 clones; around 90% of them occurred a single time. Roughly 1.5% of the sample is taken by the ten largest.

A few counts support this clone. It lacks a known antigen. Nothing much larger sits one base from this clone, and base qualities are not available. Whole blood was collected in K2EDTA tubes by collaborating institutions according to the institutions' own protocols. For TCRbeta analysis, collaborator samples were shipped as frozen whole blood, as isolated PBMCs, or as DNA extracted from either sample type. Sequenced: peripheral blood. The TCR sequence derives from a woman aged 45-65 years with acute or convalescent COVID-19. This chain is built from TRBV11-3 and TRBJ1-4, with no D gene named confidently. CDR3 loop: CASSFGVTSTNEKLFF. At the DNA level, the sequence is TGTGCCAGCAGCTTCGGGGTAACATCAACTAATGAAAAACTGTTTTTT.